The T cell receptor (beta chain) described here comes from a study of lymphopenia after photon versus proton radiotherapy. CDR3 length: 12 residues. In germline, CDR1 is SNHLY, CDR2 FYNNEI. Trimming removed 6 bases at V and 1 base at J, with 7 bases between. Profiling relied on immunoSEQ multiplex PCR, and the TCRdb table lists in-frame clones only, not all of them. The sample consists of 20,000 to 25,000 clones, 92% of them appearing once. Study-level findings and limits: Oligoclonal CD8+ Temra expansion after nadir drove photon patients' diversity drop. Relative stability marked proton patients; photon patients lost diversity and naive cells. Survival link was tested only in deceased patients; proton benefit remains a possibility. In patients who died, overall survival fell as post-nadir TCR diversity dropped more.

Of note for this clone: Its specificity is not known.

The source of this sequence is a woman in her 70s with pancreatic cancer. Some clones in this sample may be carry-over from other donors' samples. The rearrangement links TRBV2 to TRBJ2-7; D ambiguous. The sequencing used peripheral blood, collected from a patient treated with proton-based radiotherapy. The CDR3 sequence is CASSERSYEQYF. The CDR3 DNA reads TGTGCCAGCAGCGAGAGATCCTACGAGCAGTACTTC.